This TCR beta chain was profiled in a study of radiation and T cells in renal cell carcinoma (dated by TCRdb to 2018 to 2020). The study in broad terms: The samples were obtained from a clinical trial, where primary renal cell carcinomas were treated with 15 Gy stereotactic body radiation therapy and then removed by nephrectomy 4 weeks afterward. TCR beta sequencing covered roughly 53 samples in total, comprising approximately 26 tumors and approximately 27 peripheral blood samples. A total of 4,016,671 unique CDR3 nucleotide sequences, encoding some 2,700,000 unique CDR3 amino acid sequences, were found across all 50 or so samples. General conclusions and limits of the study: In blood, the top tumor clonotypes increased between baseline and 2 weeks post-radiation and then shrank by 4 weeks, which suggests that tumor-resident clones expanded only transiently. Because the trial had a single-armed design, the trial could not examine how radiation dose or scheduling affected the TCR repertoire. Tracking of blood repertoire dynamics stopped at approximately 4 weeks after treatment, with no follow-up past that point. Because pretreatment tumor biopsies were not available, the baseline intratumoral presence of clonotypes could not be determined.

The germline ends are 18 bases apart after V is trimmed by 0 bases and J by 5 bases. The germline V gene provides CDR1 SGHRS and CDR2 YFSETQ. The CDR3 contains 16 residues, cysteine and phenylalanine counted. The kept DNA is CDR3 alone, 48 bases in frame from the first base. In its sample, this clone was seen once. The antigen this receptor binds is unknown. No base qualities exist here, and no much larger clone lies one base off it. The label giving this sample's time point can be read as: blood 2 weeks post-SBRT. The intended sense of this specimen's treatment or condition label: 15 Gy SBRT to primary tumor, nephrectomy 4 weeks later. To track tumor-enriched clonotypes, serial peripheral blood was sampled from radiation-treated patients at baseline and at 2 weeks and 4 weeks after SBRT. Renal cell carcinoma with clear cell pathology was present in all patients. Genomic DNA for TCR sequencing was prepared using the QIAamp DNA Blood Mini Kit (Qiagen). Samples were included in the analyses only if all quality control checks were passed.

Following the manufacturer's recommendations, the immunoSEQ kit was used to generate TCR beta libraries from genomic DNA. To prepare the libraries, a first multiplex PCR with proprietary primers was run, followed by a second PCR that added unique barcodes, and a bead cleanup was done after each round. Each sample batch included a kit-provided positive control reaction and a negative control reaction. The final libraries underwent checking on an Agilent 4200 TapeStation D1000 ScreenTape, volumetric pooling, and quantification by qPCR. An Illumina NextSeq500 fitted with a MidOutput 150-cycle cartridge performed the sequencing, running 156 Read1 cycles and 15 Index1 cycles with the kit's custom primers. The pooled library was loaded at 1.0 pM, and approximately 20% PhiX control was spiked in. On the study's bioinformatics: The vendor-processed data were analyzed in R, and a clonotype was defined as all T cells that share the same CDR3 nucleotide sequence. For clone abundance analyses, frequencies were normalized to the 10,000 most abundant clones per sample. Public T cell clones, which averaged fewer than five per sample, were removed prior to analysis. Tumor-enriched clonotypes and baseline blood-enriched clonotypes were defined as those with an abundance difference of at least 32-fold between compartments. A beta-binomial differential abundance model was applied to find clonotypes that expanded or contracted between blood time points. Tumor-blood repertoire similarity was measured with the Baroni-Urbani and Buser coefficient, and groups were compared using two-tailed Wilcoxon tests in R. TCRdb stores this immuneACCESS table with in-frame sequences only. Part of the clones is absent; in the studies checked, under half of the shortfall reflects unresolved V genes, and no reason is known for the rest. V and J calls and clone size are copied from that table; D and trimming were computed from the DNA. Counted in this sample were 100,000 to 150,000 clones; about four fifths of them appeared once. The ten largest clones represent under 6.5% of the sample.

Here the sequenced sample was blood, taken from a patient whose treatment included radiotherapy and nephrectomy. Recombination connected TRBV5-1 to TRBJ2-7; TRBD2 is perhaps the D gene, given 6 matching bases. The sequence was obtained from a man in his forties or fifties with renal cell carcinoma. DNA sequence: TGCGCCAGCAGCTTGGCCGGATGGAGGGCCGATGACGAGCAGTACTTC. Translated, this is CASSLAGWRADDEQYF. The reference TRBV5-1 and TRBJ2-7 proteins fill in what lies around the CDR3, so the full variable domain reads KAGVTQTPRYLIKTRGQQVTLSCSPISGHRSVSWYQQTPGQGLQFLFEYFSETQRNKGNFPGRFSGRQFSNSRSEMNVSTLELGDSALYLCASSLAGWRADDEQYFGPGTRLTVT.